What follows is one TCR beta chain and its context. Its cognate antigen has yet to be identified. Base-call qualities are not available, and no considerably larger clone is one nucleotide away. The data stem from a study of T cell responses to AZD1222 COVID-19 vaccine (dated by TCRdb to about 2021). Broadly, across the study: Because spike-specific TCR depth and breadth did not differ between the two schedules, AZD1222 recipients who got a second dose at roughly 4 weeks were pooled with those who got a second dose at roughly 12 weeks. TCR sequencing was performed for about 250 trial participants, of whom about 200 were given two doses of AZD1222 and some 25 were given two doses of MenACWY control vaccine. Trial participants were enrolled by age into 18-55, 56-69 and 70-plus year subgroups, with around 150, 28 and 57 TCR-sequenced participants respectively. Findings and caveats that apply to the study as a whole: Reportedly, close to half of the unique spike-specific TCRs recognized epitopes lying outside the regions that are mutated in the B.1.351 and B.1.1.7 variants. Most participants were white British and females outnumbered males, and the authors suggested that clonal diversity may have been underestimated. Spike-specific TCR breadth and depth rose significantly after two AZD1222 doses compared with day 0 and with MenACWY recipients. CD4 TCRs associated with the vaccine covered the entire spike protein, and the dominant responses were in regions 160-218 and 743-854. Because no samples from the day 14 peak response were available, repertoires could be characterized only after the peak T cell response. Conclusions about previously exposed vaccinees are limited, since just five or six AZD1222 recipients were seropositive for SARS-CoV-2 at baseline. In the small 56-69-year group, the increase in depth fell short of significance, most likely because of low power.

CDR1 and CDR2 were assigned from the germline V gene (reference sequence) as SGHKS and YYEKEE. V lost 4 bases and J lost 5 bases; the stretch between them is 13 bases long. The CDR3 goes from the cysteine to the phenylalanine over 15 residues. The DNA shown is the 45-base CDR3, in frame from base 1. The CDR3 regions of human TCRbeta chains were subjected to immunosequencing. The study's own analysis went as follows. Repertoire TCRs were checked for matches against a reference library of SARS-CoV-2-specific TCRs that had been generated using the MIRA antigen-specificity platform. Breadth meant the fraction of unique TCRs that were SARS-CoV-2-associated, whereas depth meant the fraction of total T cells that were SARS-CoV-2-associated. Using the MIRA data, every spike-specific TCR was mapped to the spike region that the TCR reacted to and assigned to either a CD4 or a CD8 class. Log10-transformed breadth and depth values were compared by one-way ANOVA with Sidak's multiple comparisons tests. The table was pulled from immuneACCESS by TCRdb, which kept in-frame rearrangements only. Such tables lose some clones; where checked, under half of the loss comes from unresolved V genes, and the rest has no known cause. V and J calls plus clone size are reproduced from that table; the DNA served to infer D and trimming. This sample comprises 35,000 to 45,000 clones, roughly 75% of them detected only once. Of the sample, less than 5% is held by the ten largest clones.

This specimen's time point label, per the study, means: baseline before first vaccination. Vaccinee samples came from UK trials COV001 and COV002, including a single-blind randomized controlled phase 2/3 trial of AZD1222 (ChAdOx1 nCoV-19) in healthy adults. For TCRbeta chain sequencing, PBMC samples from trial participants were taken at day 0 and at day 28 after the second dose. The chain is made from TRBV5-5 and TRBJ1-6, with the D gene uncertain. This receptor was taken from an adult in good health. The material was peripheral blood, obtained on day 0 of AZD1222 vaccination. The sequenced DNA is TGTGCCAGCAGCGGACCCGAGGTGGATAATTCACCCCTCCACTTT. Protein translation: CASSGPEVDNSPLHF.